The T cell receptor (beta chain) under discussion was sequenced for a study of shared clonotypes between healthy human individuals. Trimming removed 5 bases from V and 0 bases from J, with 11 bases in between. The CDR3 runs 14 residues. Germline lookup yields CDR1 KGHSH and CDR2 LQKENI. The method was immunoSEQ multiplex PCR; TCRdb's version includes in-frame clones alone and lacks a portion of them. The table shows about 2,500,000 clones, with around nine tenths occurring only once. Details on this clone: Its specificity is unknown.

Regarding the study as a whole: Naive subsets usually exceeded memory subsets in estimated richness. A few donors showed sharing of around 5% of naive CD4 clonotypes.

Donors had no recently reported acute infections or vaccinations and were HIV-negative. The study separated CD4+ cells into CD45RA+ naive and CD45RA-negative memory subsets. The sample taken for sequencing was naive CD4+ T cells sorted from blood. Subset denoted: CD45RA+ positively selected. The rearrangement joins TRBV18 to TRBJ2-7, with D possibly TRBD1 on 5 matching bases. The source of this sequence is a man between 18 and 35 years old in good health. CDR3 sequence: CASSSDSSSYEQYF. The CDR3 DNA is TGTGCCAGCTCATCCGACAGTAGCTCCTACGAGCAGTACTTC.